The present entry profiles one TCR beta chain with its context. The antigen this receptor binds is unknown. One end of the junction varies from germline; a read error may be responsible. Bulk unsorted tissue served as the source for RNA extraction, and RNA quality was assessed using a NanoDrop ND-1000 and an Agilent 2100. For the normal lung samples, distant non-tumor tissue was collected more than 3 cm away from the tumor edge. Donors were newly diagnosed lung cancer patients admitted for thoracic surgery in China between August and November 2014, without prior chemotherapy. Patients who had received previous radiotherapy or chemotherapy, or who had another concurrent cancer, were excluded from the study. Pieces of surgical tissue measuring roughly 1-2 cm3 were kept in RNAlater solution and stored at -80 degrees C until use. The source of the sample is a study of tumor and adjacent non-tumor tissue in lung cancer (dated 2018 in TCRdb). Background for the entire study: Of the cohort, over 9 patients had adenocarcinoma, 2 had squamous cell carcinoma and 1 had small cell lung cancer. The approximately 15 enrolled patients, of whom 10 were men and 5 were women, were aged about 31 to 80 years and were diagnosed with TNM stage I to III disease. Sequencing produced 130 million or so productive TCRbeta reads in total, an average of about 4.17 million reads per sample. Using bulk TCRbeta repertoires from roughly 14 lung cancer patients, the study set lung tumor tissue side by side with matched distant non-tumor lung tissue. Approximately 31 paired specimens, one tumor and one normal lung sample per patient, were profiled by TCRbeta CDR3 sequencing. The paper's findings and limits, for the study overall: Significantly higher TCR diversity (inverse Simpson) was observed in tumor tissue than in normal lung tissue (431.37 vs 166.20, P = 0.0075, Mann-Whitney U test). Younger patients had significantly higher TCR diversity, and higher tumor TCR diversity was associated with shorter overall and disease-free survival. Peripheral blood was not sequenced, so blood TCRbeta repertoires in these lung cancer patients were not examined. A significantly larger cumulative share of the repertoire was made up by the top 100 clones in normal lung than in tumor tissue. Neither the sequencing platform nor unique molecular identifiers are mentioned in the methods. With only about 16 patients in the cohort, the authors noted that larger samples and more detailed clinical data are needed.

The CDR3 spans 15 residues, from the cysteine through the phenylalanine. CDR3 DNA is the only sequence kept; it has 45 bases, read in frame from the first base. The library was made by multiplex PCR. This sample was sequenced with an Illumina HiSeq 2500. TCRbeta libraries were constructed through three rounds of nested PCR with primers (Table S4) according to protocols modified from ARM-PCR. PCR products of 200-500 bp were gel-excised and purified with the QIAquick gel extraction kit before sequencing. As for how the authors treated the data: Trimmomatic was used to clean the reads, FLASH was used to merge the reads into complete CDR3 sequences, and MiTCR was used to assign the reads to V(D)J germline segments. VDJtools was used to compute clonal diversity as the inverse Simpson's index. A read counted as productive if the sequence was in-frame and lacked a premature stop codon. TCRdb trimmed public reads at Q25 via fastp, called clones via MiXCR and kept in-frame beta chains. One record per CDR3 amino acid sequence lists the most common genes and DNA. The V and J calls and clone size are TCRdb's, not the authors'. The sample contains 60,000 to 70,000 distinct CDR3 sequences, roughly three quarters of them found a single time. Roughly 45% of the sample belongs to the ten largest clones.

The sequence was obtained from a man in his 60s with non-small cell lung cancer. The chain is assembled from TRBV12-3 or TRBV12-4 and TRBJ2-3; 8 middle bases align to TRBD1. The DNA end is a closer match to TRBJ1-5, so the J assignment may be wrong. The sample was distant non-tumor lung tissue. CDR3 sequence: CTSSFGQGFTDTQHF. The sequenced DNA: TGTACCAGCAGTTTCGGACAGGGCTTCACAGATACGCAGCATTTT.